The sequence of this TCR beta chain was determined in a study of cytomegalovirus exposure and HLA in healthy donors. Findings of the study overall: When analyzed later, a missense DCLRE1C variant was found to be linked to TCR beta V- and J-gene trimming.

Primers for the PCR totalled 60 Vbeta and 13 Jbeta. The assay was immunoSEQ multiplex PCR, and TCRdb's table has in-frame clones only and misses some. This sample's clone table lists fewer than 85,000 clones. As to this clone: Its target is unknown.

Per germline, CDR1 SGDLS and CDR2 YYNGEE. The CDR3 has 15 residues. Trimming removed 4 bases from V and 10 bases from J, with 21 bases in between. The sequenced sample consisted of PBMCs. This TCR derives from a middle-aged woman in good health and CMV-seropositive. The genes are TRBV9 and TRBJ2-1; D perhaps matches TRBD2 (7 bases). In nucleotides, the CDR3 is TGTGCCAGCAGCCTAGGGGGAGGGAGGGCGTTCGAGCAGTTCTTC. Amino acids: CASSLGGGRAFEQFF.